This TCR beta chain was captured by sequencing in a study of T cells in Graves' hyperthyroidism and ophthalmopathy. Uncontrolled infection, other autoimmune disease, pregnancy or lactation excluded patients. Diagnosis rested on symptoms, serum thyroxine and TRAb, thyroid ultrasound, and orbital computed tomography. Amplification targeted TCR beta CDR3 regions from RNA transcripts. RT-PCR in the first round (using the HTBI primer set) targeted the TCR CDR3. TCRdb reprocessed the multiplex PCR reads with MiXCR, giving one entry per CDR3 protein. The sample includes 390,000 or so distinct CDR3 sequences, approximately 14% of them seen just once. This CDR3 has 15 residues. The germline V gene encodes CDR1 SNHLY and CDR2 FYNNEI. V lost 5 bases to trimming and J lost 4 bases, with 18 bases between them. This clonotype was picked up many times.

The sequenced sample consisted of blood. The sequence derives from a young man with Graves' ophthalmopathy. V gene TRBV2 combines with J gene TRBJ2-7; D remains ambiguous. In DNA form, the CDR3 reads TGTGCCAGCAGTCACTGGGGTACAACCTTATACGAGCAGTACTTC. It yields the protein CASSHWGTTLYEQYF.